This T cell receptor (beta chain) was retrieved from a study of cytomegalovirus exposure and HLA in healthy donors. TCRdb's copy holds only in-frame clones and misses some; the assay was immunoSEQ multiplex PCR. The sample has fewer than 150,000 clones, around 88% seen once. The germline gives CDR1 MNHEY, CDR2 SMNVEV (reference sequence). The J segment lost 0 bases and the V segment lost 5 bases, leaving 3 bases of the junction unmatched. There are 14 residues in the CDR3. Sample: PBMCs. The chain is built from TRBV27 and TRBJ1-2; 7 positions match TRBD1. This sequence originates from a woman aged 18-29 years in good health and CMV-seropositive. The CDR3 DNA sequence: TGTGCCAGCAGTAAGACAGGGCCTAACTATGGCTACACCTTC. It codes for CASSKTGPNYGYTF.